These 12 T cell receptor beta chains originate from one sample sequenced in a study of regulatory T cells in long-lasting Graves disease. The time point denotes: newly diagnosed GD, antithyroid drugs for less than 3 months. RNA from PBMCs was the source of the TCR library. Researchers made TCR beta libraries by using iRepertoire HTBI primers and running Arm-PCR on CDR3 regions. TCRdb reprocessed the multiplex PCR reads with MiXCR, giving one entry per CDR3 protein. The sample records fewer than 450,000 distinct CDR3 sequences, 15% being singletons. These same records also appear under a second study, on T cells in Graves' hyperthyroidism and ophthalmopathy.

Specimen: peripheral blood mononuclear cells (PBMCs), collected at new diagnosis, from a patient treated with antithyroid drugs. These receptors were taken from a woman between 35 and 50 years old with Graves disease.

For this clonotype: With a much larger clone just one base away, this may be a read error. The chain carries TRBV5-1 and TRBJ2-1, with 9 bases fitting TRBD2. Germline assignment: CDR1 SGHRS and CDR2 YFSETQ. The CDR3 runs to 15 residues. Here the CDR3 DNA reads TGCTCCAGCAGCTTGGGGCCTAGCGGGGACAATGAGCAGTTCTTC. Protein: CSSSLGPSGDNEQFF.

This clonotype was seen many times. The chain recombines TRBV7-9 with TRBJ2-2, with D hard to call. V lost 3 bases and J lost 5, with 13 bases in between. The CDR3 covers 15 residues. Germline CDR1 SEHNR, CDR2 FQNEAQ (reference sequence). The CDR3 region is CASSFGSPGTGELFF. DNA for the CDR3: TGTGCCAGCAGCTTTGGATCGCCTGGGACCGGGGAGCTGTTTTTT.

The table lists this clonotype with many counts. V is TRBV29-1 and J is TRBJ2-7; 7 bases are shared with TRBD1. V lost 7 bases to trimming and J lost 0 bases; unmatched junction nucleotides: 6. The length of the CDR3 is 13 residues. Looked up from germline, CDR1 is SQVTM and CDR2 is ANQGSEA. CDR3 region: CSAQGDISYEQYF. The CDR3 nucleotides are TGCAGCGCCCAGGGGGACATCTCCTACGAGCAGTACTTC.

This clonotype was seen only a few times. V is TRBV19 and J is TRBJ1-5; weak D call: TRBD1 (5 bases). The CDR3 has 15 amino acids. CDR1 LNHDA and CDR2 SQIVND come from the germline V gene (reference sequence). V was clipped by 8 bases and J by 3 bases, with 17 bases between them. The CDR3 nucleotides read TGTGCCAGTCTCCCCCCGGGGACTACCAATCAGCCCCAGCATTTT. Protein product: CASLPPGTTNQPQHF.

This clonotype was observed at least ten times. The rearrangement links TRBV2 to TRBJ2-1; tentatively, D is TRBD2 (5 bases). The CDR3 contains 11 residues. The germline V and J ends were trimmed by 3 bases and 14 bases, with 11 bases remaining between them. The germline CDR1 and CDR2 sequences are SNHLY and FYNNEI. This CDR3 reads CASSEDSREFF. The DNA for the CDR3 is TGTGCCAGCAGTGAGGACTCGCGGGAGTTCTTC.

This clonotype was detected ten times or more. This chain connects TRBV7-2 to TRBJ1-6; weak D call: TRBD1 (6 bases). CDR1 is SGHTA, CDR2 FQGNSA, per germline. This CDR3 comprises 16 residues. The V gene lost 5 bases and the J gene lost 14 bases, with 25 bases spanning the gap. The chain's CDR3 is CASSPIFDRSGWALHF. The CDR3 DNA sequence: TGTGCCAGCAGCCCAATCTTCGACAGGTCGGGCTGGGCCCTCCACTTT.

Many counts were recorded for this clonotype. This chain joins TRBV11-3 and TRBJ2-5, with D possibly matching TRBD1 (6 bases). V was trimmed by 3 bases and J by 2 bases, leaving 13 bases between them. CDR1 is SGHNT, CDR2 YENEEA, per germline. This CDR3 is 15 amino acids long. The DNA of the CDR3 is TGTGCCAGCAGCTTTATACTTGGACAGCAAGAGACCCAGTACTTC. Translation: CASSFILGQQETQYF.

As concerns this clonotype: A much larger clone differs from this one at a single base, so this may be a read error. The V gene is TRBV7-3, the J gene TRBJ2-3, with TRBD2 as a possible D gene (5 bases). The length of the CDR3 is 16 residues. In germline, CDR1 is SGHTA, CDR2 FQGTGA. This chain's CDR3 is CASSLKLASNTDAQYF. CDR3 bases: TGTGCCAGCAGCTTAAAATTAGCGAGCAACACAGATGCGCAGTATTTT.

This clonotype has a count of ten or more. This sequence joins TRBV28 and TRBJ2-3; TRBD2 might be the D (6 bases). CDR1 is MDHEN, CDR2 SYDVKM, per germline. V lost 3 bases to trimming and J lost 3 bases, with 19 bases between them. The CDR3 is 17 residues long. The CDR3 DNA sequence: TGTGCCAGCAGTTTCCCTAGCGACACCCTCGCGACAGATACGCAGTATTTT. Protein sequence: CASSFPSDTLATDTQYF.

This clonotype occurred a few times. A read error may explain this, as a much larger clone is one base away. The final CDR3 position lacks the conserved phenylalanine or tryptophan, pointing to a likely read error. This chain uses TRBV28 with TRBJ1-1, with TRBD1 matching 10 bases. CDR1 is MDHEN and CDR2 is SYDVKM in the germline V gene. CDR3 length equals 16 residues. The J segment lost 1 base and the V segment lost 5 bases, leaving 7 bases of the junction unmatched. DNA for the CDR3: TGTGCCAGCAGTAGACCGGGACAGGGGACGAACACTGAAGCTTTCCTT. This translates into CASSRPGQGTNTEAFL.

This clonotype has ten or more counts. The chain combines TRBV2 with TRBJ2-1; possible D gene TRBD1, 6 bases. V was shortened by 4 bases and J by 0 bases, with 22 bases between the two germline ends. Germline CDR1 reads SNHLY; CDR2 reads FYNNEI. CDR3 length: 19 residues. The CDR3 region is CASSGTNMTGLSSYNEQFF. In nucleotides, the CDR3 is TGTGCCAGCAGTGGAACAAATATGACAGGTCTAAGCTCCTACAATGAGCAGTTCTTC. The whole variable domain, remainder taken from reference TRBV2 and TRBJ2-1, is EPEVTQTPSHQVTQMGQEVILRCVPISNHLYFYWYRQILGQKVEFLVSFYNNEISEKSEIFDDQFSVERPDGSNFTLKIRSTKLEDSAMYFCASSGTNMTGLSSYNEQFFGPGTRLTVL.

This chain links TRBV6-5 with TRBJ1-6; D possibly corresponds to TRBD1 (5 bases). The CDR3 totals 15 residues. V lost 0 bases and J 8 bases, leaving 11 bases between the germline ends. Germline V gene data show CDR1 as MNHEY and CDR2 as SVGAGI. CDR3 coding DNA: TGTGCCAGCAGTTACTCCTGGGGGAGTTATTCACCCCTCCACTTT. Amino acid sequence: CASSYSWGSYSPLHF.